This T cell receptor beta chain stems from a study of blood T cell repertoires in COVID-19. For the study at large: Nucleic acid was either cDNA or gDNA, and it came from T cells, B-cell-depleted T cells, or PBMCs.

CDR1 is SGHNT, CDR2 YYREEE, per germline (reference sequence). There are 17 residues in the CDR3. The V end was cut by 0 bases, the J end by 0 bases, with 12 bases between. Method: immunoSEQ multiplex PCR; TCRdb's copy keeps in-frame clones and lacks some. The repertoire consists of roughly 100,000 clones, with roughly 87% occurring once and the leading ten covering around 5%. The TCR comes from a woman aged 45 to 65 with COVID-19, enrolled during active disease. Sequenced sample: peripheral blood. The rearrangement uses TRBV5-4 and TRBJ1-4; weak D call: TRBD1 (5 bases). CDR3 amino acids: CASSLGQNIATNEKLFF. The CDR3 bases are TGTGCCAGCAGCTTGGGACAGAATATTGCAACTAATGAAAAACTGTTTTTT.